A single sample gave rise to the 4 T cell receptor beta chains below, sequenced in a study of cytomegalovirus exposure and HLA in healthy donors. Both 60 Vbeta primers and 13 Jbeta primers went into the PCR. Clones were read by immunoSEQ multiplex PCR, and TCRdb kept only the in-frame ones, dropping some. The sample shows some 89,000 clones, less than 85% of them seen only once. The sequencing sample was made of PBMCs. These receptors originate from a man aged 35 to 55 in good health and CMV-seropositive.

The rearrangement links TRBV19 to TRBJ1-1, with unresolved D. The V and J ends lost 7 bases and 1 base respectively, with 16 bases between them. Germline V gene sequence: CDR1 LNHDA, CDR2 SQIVND (reference sequence). The CDR3 is made up of 15 amino acids. The CDR3 sequence is CASNPLGRENTEAFF. The CDR3 DNA reads TGTGCCAGTAACCCCTTAGGACGGGAGAACACTGAAGCTTTCTTT.

J is TRBJ2-3 and V is TRBV11-2; 7 bases are shared with TRBD1. This CDR3 spans 15 amino acids. Losses at the gene ends were 5 bases for V and 0 bases for J; bases not matched to a gene: 5. Germline V CDR1 and CDR2: SGHAT, FQNNGV. The CDR3 sequence is CASSLNRGSTDTQYF. Written as DNA, the CDR3 is TGTGCCAGCAGCCTCAACAGGGGTAGCACAGATACGCAGTATTTT.

This clone was detected once. V gene TRBV5-4 combines with J gene TRBJ1-4, with D perhaps matching TRBD1 (6 bases). This CDR3 has 14 residues. With 0 bases removed from V and 8 bases from J, the gap between germline ends came to 11 bases. The germline gives CDR1 SGHNT, CDR2 YYREEE (reference sequence). CDR3 DNA: TGTGCCAGCAGCTTGGGCAGGGGAGTAGAAAAACTGTTTTTT. Translating gives CASSLGRGVEKLFF.

This clone was counted only a few times. V is TRBV7-9 and J is TRBJ2-1; 7 nucleotides line up with TRBD2. The germline V gene has CDR1 SEHNR and CDR2 FQNEAQ (reference sequence). Trimming removed 5 bases from V and 8 bases from J; junction bases left unmatched: 12. The CDR3 runs 15 residues. This chain's CDR3 is CASSPGGGGGDEQFF. DNA of the CDR3: TGTGCCAGCAGCCCCGGCGGAGGTGGGGGGGATGAGCAGTTCTTC.